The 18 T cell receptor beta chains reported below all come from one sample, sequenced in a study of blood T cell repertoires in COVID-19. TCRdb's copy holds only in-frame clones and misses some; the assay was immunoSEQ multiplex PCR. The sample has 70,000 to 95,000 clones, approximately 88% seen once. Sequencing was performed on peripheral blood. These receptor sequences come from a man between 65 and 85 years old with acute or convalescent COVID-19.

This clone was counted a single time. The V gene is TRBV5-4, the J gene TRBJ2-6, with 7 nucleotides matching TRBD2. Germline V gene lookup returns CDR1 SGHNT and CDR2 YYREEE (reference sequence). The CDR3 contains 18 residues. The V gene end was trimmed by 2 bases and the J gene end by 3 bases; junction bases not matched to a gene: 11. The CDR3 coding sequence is TGTGCCAGCAGCTTACAAGCGGGACCCTTTCATGGGGCCAACGTCCTGACTTTC. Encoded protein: CASSLQAGPFHGANVLTF.

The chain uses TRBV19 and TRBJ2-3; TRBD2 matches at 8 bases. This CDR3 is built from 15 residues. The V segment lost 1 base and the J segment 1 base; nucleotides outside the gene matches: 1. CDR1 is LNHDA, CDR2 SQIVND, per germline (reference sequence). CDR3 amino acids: CASSIGSGGTDTQYF. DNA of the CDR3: TGTGCCAGTAGTATAGGTAGCGGGGGCACAGATACGCAGTATTTT.

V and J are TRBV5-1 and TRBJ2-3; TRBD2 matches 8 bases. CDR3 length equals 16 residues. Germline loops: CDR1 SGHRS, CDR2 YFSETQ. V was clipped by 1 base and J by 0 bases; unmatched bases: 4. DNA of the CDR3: TGCGCCAGCAGCTTGTCGGCTAGCGGGAGCACAGATACGCAGTATTTT. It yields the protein CASSLSASGSTDTQYF. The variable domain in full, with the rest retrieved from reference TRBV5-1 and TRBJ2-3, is KAGVTQTPRYLIKTRGQQVTLSCSPISGHRSVSWYQQTPGQGLQFLFEYFSETQRNKGNFPGRFSGRQFSNSRSEMNVSTLELGDSALYLCASSLSASGSTDTQYFGPGTRLTVL.

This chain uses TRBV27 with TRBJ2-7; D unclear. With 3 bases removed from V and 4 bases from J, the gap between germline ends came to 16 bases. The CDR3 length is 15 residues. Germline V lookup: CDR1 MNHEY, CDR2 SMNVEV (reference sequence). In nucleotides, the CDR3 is TGTGCCAGCAGTTTGGTAGCTGGAGCCTTTTACGAGCAGTACTTC. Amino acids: CASSLVAGAFYEQYF.

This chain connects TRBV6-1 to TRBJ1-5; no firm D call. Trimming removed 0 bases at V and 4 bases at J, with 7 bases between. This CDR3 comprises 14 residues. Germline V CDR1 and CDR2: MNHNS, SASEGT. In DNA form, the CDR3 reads TGTGCCAGCAGTGAAGCGCGAGGTAATCAGCCCCAGCATTTT. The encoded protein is CASSEARGNQPQHF.

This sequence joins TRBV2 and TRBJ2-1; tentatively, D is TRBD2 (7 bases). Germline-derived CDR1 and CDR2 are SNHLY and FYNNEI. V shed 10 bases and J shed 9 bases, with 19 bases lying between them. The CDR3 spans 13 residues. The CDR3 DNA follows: TGTGCCATCCCTTGGGGGGGCTCAGGTGAGCAGTTCTTC. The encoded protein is CAIPWGGSGEQFF.

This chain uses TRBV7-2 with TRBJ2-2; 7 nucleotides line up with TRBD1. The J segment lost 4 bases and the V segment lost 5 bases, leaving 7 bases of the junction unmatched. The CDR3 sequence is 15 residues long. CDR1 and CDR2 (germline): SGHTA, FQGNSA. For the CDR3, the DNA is TGTGCCAGCAGCCCATCAGGGGGTCTCACCGGGGAGCTGTTTTTT. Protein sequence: CASSPSGGLTGELFF.

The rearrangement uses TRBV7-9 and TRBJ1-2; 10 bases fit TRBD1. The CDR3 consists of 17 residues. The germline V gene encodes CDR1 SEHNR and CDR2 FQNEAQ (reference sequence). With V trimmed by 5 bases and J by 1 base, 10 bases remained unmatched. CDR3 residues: CASSPGTGADLNYGYTF. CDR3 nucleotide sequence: TGTGCCAGCAGCCCCGGGACAGGGGCCGACCTTAACTATGGCTACACCTTC.

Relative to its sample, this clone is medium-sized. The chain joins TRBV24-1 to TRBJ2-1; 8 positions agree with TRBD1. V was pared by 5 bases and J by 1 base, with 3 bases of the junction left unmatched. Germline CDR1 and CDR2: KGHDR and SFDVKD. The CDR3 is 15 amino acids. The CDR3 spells CATSGGQASYNEQFF. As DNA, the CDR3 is TGTGCCACCAGTGGGGGACAGGCATCCTACAATGAGCAGTTCTTC.

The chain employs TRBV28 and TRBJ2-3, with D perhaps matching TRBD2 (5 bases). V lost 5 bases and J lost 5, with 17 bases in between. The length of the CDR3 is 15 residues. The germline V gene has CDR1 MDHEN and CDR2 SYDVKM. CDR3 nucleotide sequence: TGTGCCAGCAGTCCACCGGGAAGACGGGGAGATACGCAGTATTTT. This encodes CASSPPGRRGDTQYF. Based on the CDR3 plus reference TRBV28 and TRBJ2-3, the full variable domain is DVKVTQSSRYLVKRTGEKVFLECVQDMDHENMFWYRQDPGLGLRLIYFSYDVKMKEKGDIPEGYSVSREKKERFSLILESASTNQTSMYLCASSPPGRRGDTQYFGPGTRLTVL.

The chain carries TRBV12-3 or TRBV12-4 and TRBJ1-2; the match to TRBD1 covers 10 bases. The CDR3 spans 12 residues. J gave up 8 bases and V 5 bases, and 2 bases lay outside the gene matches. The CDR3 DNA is TGTGCCAGCAGTCGACAGGGGGCCGGCTACACCTTC. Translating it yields CASSRQGAGYTF.

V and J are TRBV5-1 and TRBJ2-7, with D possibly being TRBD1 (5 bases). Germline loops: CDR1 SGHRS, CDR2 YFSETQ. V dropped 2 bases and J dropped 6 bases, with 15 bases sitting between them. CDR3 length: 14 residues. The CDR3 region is CASSLGEFSIEQYF. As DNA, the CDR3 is TGCGCCAGCAGCTTAGGGGAATTTTCGATCGAGCAGTACTTC.

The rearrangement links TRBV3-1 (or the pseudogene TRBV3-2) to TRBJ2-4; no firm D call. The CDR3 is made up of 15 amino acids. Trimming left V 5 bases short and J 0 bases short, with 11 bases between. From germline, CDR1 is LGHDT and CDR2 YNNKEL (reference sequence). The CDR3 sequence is CASSSSSVAKNIQYF. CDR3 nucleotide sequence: TGTGCCAGCAGCTCATCCAGTGTAGCCAAAAACATTCAGTACTTC.

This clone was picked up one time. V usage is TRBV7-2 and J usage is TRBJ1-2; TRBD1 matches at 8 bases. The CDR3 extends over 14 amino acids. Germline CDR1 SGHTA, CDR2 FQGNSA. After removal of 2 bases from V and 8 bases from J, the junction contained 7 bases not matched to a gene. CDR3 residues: CASSLFQGATGYTF. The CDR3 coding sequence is TGTGCCAGCAGCTTATTCCAGGGGGCTACAGGCTACACCTTC.

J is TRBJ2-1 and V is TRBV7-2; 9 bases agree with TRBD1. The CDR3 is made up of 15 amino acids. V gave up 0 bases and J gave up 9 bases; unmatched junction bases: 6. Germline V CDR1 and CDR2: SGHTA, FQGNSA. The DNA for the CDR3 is TGTGCCAGCAGCTTAGCTTTTAGGACAGGGGTTGAGCAGTTCTTC. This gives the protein CASSLAFRTGVEQFF.

The CDR3 reads CASSYGHSNQPQHF. The CDR3 region has the DNA TGTGCCAGCAGTTACGGGCATAGCAATCAGCCCCAGCATTTT. The chain carries TRBV6-5 and TRBJ1-5, with D unclear. V was clipped by 2 bases and J by 0 bases, with 5 bases between them. This CDR3 has 14 residues. Germline CDR1 is MNHEY and CDR2 is SVGAGI.

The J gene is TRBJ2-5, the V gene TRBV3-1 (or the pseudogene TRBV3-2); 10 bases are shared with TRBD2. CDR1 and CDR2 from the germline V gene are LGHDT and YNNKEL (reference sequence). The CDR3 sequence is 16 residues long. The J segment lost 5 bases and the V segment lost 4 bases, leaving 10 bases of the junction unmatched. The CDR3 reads CASSRSGGAGSETQYF. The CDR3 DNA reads TGTGCCAGCAGCCGAAGCGGGGGGGCTGGAAGCGAGACCCAGTACTTC.

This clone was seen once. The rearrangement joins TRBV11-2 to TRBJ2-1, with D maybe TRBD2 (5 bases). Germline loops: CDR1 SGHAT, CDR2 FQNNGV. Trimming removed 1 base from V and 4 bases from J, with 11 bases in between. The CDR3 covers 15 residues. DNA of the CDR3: TGTGCCAGCAGCTTAGCGCGACGGGAATACAATGAGCAGTTCTTC. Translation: CASSLARREYNEQFF.